Shown below are 19 T cell receptor beta chains from a single sample sequenced in a study of blood T cell repertoires in COVID-19. The repertoire was sequenced with immunoSEQ multiplex PCR; TCRdb's copy has only in-frame clones and lacks some. Of over 350,000 clones in the sample, 70% to 90% were seen once. The sequenced sample was peripheral blood. All receptors come from a woman aged 25 to 45 with active or convalescent COVID-19.

The DNA for the CDR3 is TGTGCCAGCAGTGACTCGGGGGTTAATTCACCCCTCCACTTT. Amino acids: CASSDSGVNSPLHF. This chain joins TRBV2 and TRBJ1-6; weak D call: TRBD1 (5 bases). This CDR3 contains 14 residues. CDR1 is SNHLY and CDR2 is FYNNEI in the germline V gene. Trimming removed 3 bases from V and 6 bases from J, with 9 bases in between.

The chain uses TRBV6-5 and TRBJ2-7; 11 positions agree with TRBD1. V gave up 7 bases and J gave up 7 bases; unmatched junction bases: 9. CDR1 is MNHEY and CDR2 is SVGAGI in the germline V gene. The CDR3 contains 14 residues. CDR3 residues: CASNRGQGAGEQYF. The CDR3 region has the DNA TGTGCCAGCAACCGAGGACAGGGGGCAGGTGAGCAGTACTTC.

CDR3 sequence (DNA): TGCGCCAGCAGCTGGGGGACAGGGGCGGGTGAAGCTTTCTTT. Encoded protein: CASSWGTGAGEAFF. The rearrangement links TRBV5-1 to TRBJ1-1, with 10 bases matching TRBD1. Trimming removed 3 bases from V and 7 bases from J; junction bases left unmatched: 6. Germline V lookup: CDR1 SGHRS, CDR2 YFSETQ. The CDR3 has 14 residues.

The genes are TRBV19 and TRBJ1-5; 7 bases agree with TRBD1. This CDR3 has 14 amino acids. CDR1 is LNHDA, CDR2 SQIVND, per germline (reference sequence). V lost 7 bases and J lost 5; bases outside the gene matches: 8. The CDR3 spells CASTRDSTYQPQHF. The CDR3, as DNA: TGTGCCAGTACCCGGGACAGTACCTATCAGCCCCAGCATTTT.

The chain recombines TRBV6-5 with TRBJ1-1; 7 bases are shared with TRBD1. Looked up from germline, CDR1 is MNHEY and CDR2 is SVGAGI. The V gene end was trimmed by 4 bases and the J gene end by 1 base; junction bases not matched to a gene: 3. This CDR3 contains 14 residues. DNA for the CDR3: TGTGCCAGCAGTTCCGGGACAGCGAACACTGAAGCTTTCTTT. Amino acid sequence: CASSSGTANTEAFF.

The V and J genes are TRBV7-9 and TRBJ2-1; no firm D call. Germline V CDR1 and CDR2: SEHNR, FQNEAQ (reference sequence). The length of the CDR3 is 15 residues. V lost 3 bases to trimming and J lost 3 bases, with 12 bases between them. In DNA form, the CDR3 reads TGTGCCAGCAGCTTGCGTCAGGAACTCTACAATGAGCAGTTCTTC. It is translated as CASSLRQELYNEQFF.

The chain combines TRBV29-1 with TRBJ1-2, with TRBD1 matching 9 bases. CDR3 length: 14 residues. Per germline, CDR1 SQVTM and CDR2 ANQGSEA. J was trimmed by 6 bases and V by 5 bases; bases with no gene match: 10. The CDR3 DNA is TGCAGCGTTTTCCCGGGACAGGGTAAGGATGGCTACACCTTC. It specifies CSVFPGQGKDGYTF. The full variable domain, in which reference TRBV29-1 and TRBJ1-2 provide the parts outside the CDR3, is SAVISQKPSRDICQRGTSLTIQCQVDSQVTMMFWYRQQPGQSLTLIATANQGSEATYESGFVIDKFPISRPNLTFSTLTVSNMSPEDSSIYLCSVFPGQGKDGYTFGSGTRLTVV.

V and J are TRBV4-1 and TRBJ1-1, with D possibly TRBD1 on 6 matching bases. This CDR3 is built from 14 residues. Germline V CDR1 and CDR2: MGHRA, YSYEKL. V was trimmed by 5 bases and J by 0 bases, leaving 10 bases between them. The CDR3 bases are TGCGCCAGCAGCGTCCAGGGGATGAACACTGAAGCTTTCTTT. This gives the protein CASSVQGMNTEAFF.

The chain joins TRBV5-1 to TRBJ1-5, with D possibly TRBD1 on 5 matching bases. Germline lookup yields CDR1 SGHRS and CDR2 YFSETQ. The CDR3 length is 13 residues. Trimming removed 2 bases from V and 7 bases from J, with 10 bases in between. The CDR3 region is CASSFTEGQPQHF. DNA for the CDR3: TGCGCCAGCAGCTTTACGGAGGGGCAGCCCCAGCATTTT.

The V call is TRBV3-1 (or the pseudogene TRBV3-2), the J call TRBJ2-3; D might be TRBD2 (6 bases). V lost 3 bases and J lost 2, with 15 bases in between. Germline CDR1 is LGHDT and CDR2 is YNNKEL (reference sequence). This CDR3 contains 16 residues. Here the CDR3 reads CASSQLMRENTDTQYF. The CDR3 DNA follows: TGTGCCAGCAGCCAGTTAATGCGGGAAAACACAGATACGCAGTATTTT.

The chain has TRBV4-1 and TRBJ2-7; 7 nucleotides agree with TRBD1. The germline V gene encodes CDR1 MGHRA and CDR2 YSYEKL. The CDR3 runs to 20 residues. Unmatched junction bases numbered 19, after V lost 1 base and J lost 1 base. The DNA of the CDR3 is TGCGCCAGCAGCCAAGTCGCTTCATTAAGGACAGGTTGGAGGTCCTACGAGCAGTACTTC. Translated: CASSQVASLRTGWRSYEQYF.

The chain employs TRBV7-9 and TRBJ2-7, with 8 bases aligning to TRBD2. Trimming took 4 bases from V and 0 from J; bases not matched to a gene: 2. Germline CDR1 and CDR2: SEHNR and FQNEAQ (reference sequence). The CDR3 extends over 14 amino acids. The CDR3 nucleotides are TGTGCCAGCAGCTCCGGGGGGGTCTCCTACGAGCAGTACTTC. Translated, it gives CASSSGGVSYEQYF. The complete variable domain, with remaining parts taken from reference TRBV7-9 and TRBJ2-7, reads DTGVSQNPRHKITKRGQNVTFRCDPISEHNRLYWYRQTLGQGPEFLTYFQNEAQLEKSRLLSDRFSAERPKGSFSTLEIQRTEQGDSAMYLCASSSGGVSYEQYFGPGTRLTVT.

This CDR3 is CASGLATTGGTTNEKLFF. The CDR3 DNA reads as TGTGCTAGTGGTTTGGCTACCACAGGGGGCACAACTAATGAAAAACTGTTTTTT. The chain is built from TRBV12-5 and TRBJ1-4; 9 positions match TRBD1. V dropped 1 base and J dropped 0; count of bases not matched to a gene: 6. From germline, CDR1 is LGHNT and CDR2 FRNRAP. The CDR3 has 18 amino acids.

This sequence joins TRBV20-1 and TRBJ2-1, with unresolved D. Trimming removed 6 bases from V and 3 bases from J, with 6 bases in between. The CDR3 has 11 amino acids. Germline CDR1 is DFQATT and CDR2 is SNEGSKA (reference sequence). Here the CDR3 reads CSAVSYNEQFF. The CDR3, as DNA: TGCAGTGCGGTTAGCTACAATGAGCAGTTCTTC.

The chain recombines TRBV27 with TRBJ2-5; D perhaps matches TRBD1 (7 bases). The CDR3 sequence is 15 residues long. Germline loops: CDR1 MNHEY, CDR2 SMNVEV (reference sequence). Trimming removed 5 bases from V and 1 base from J, with 14 bases in between. The CDR3 DNA reads TGTGCCAGCAGTACCCGGGGGACAGTCCAAGAGACCCAGTACTTC. It yields the protein CASSTRGTVQETQYF.

V usage is TRBV5-1 and J usage is TRBJ2-2; D perhaps matches TRBD2 (6 bases). CDR3 size: 14 residues. Germline lookup yields CDR1 SGHRS and CDR2 YFSETQ. Trimming shortened V by 6 bases and J by 2 bases, and 11 bases separated the two germline ends. CDR3 region: CASTPGSNTGELFF. The CDR3 DNA reads TGCGCCAGCACCCCCGGGAGTAACACCGGGGAGCTGTTTTTT.

This rearrangement joins TRBV7-6 to TRBJ1-6, with D unclear. V was clipped by 3 bases and J by 4 bases, with 13 bases between them. CDR3 size: 16 residues. In germline, CDR1 is SGHVS, CDR2 FNYEAQ. The CDR3 DNA is TGTGCCAGCAGCTTTTACGGACTCTGGTATAATTCACCCCTCCACTTT. This codes for CASSFYGLWYNSPLHF.

The gene calls are TRBV6-5 and TRBJ1-1, with D unresolved. CDR1 and CDR2 from the germline V gene are MNHEY and SVGAGI. V was pared by 7 bases and J by 8 bases, with 14 bases between. The CDR3 sequence is 12 residues long. The DNA of the CDR3 is TGTGCCAGCACCCTAAACGGGGAGGAAGCTTTCTTT. Translation: CASTLNGEEAFF.

The count of this clone is one. V and J are TRBV6-5 and TRBJ1-1; the D gene is possibly TRBD1 (5 bases). CDR1 and CDR2 (germline): MNHEY, SVGAGI. V lost 5 bases and J lost 7, with 8 bases in between. CDR3 length: 11 amino acids. CDR3 bases: TGTGCCAGCAGTAGGGGAGGTGAAGCTTTCTTT. This encodes CASSRGGEAFF.